This T cell receptor (beta chain) emerged from a study of beta chain features in type 1 diabetes. Study-level information: Regarding age, gender and cell yields, patients proved similar to healthy donors. Study-wide results and limits: Researchers caution that PCR might favor shorter templates, equally among patients and controls.

The germline V gene encodes CDR1 SGHRS and CDR2 YFSETQ. The CDR3 length is 16 residues. V was pared by 1 base and J by 4 bases, with 4 bases of the junction left unmatched. Expressed TCRB transcripts were sequenced because the isolated RNA had all been reverse transcribed beforehand. TCRdb's copy holds only in-frame clones and misses some; the assay was immunoSEQ multiplex PCR. Of under 350,000 clones listed, about 7.8% were seen once; the top ten hold roughly 1%. This clone was counted between two and nine times. Its antigen is unknown. Sequences were obtained from central memory CD4+ T cells from blood. The receptor was isolated from a woman between 18 and 29 years old in good health. The V and J genes are TRBV5-1 and TRBJ1-4; TRBD1 matches at 10 bases. The CDR3 DNA sequence: TGCGCCAGCAGCTTGATGACAGGGGGCATTAATGAAAAACTGTTTTTT. It translates to CASSLMTGGINEKLFF.